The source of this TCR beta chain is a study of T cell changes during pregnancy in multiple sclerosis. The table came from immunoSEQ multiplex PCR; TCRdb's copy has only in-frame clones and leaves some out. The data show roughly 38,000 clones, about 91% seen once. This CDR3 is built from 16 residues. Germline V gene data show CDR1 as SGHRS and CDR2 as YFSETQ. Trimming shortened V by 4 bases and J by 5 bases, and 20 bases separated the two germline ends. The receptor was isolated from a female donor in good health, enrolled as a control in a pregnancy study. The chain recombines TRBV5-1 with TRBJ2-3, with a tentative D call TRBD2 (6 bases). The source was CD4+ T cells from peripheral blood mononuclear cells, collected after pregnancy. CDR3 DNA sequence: TGCGCCAGCAGCGCCATAATGCCAGGGAGGCAAGATACGCAGTATTTT. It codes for CASSAIMPGRQDTQYF. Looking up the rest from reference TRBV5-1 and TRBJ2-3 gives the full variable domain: KAGVTQTPRYLIKTRGQQVTLSCSPISGHRSVSWYQQTPGQGLQFLFEYFSETQRNKGNFPGRFSGRQFSNSRSEMNVSTLELGDSALYLCASSAIMPGRQDTQYFGPGTRLTVL.